A few counts support the clone carrying this T cell receptor beta chain. The antigen remains undetermined. Treatment indicated: oral pan-JAK inhibitor, 5-10 mg twice daily. Starting from PBMCs, sorting isolated CD4+ and CD8+ T cells. These data belong to a study of CD8+ T cells in alopecia areata. At the level of the study: Tofacitinib administration to treated patients was oral, at 5 to 10 mg twice daily. Findings and caveats of the study: The study found TCR sharing across patients less clear than in mice, possibly for HLA reasons. Higher clonality was seen in lesional scalp than in normal scalp, especially in alopecia totalis/universalis.

cDNA prepared by RNA extraction and subsequent reverse transcription served as the template for sequencing. The table came from immunoSEQ multiplex PCR; TCRdb's copy has only in-frame clones and leaves some out. The table has under 200,000 clones, around 60% seen once. The germline CDR1 and CDR2 sequences are MNHNS and SASEGT. Trimming took 8 bases from V and 2 from J, leaving 16 bases between them. The CDR3 extends over 15 amino acids. The sequences come from CD4+ T cells sorted from blood, collected at week 24, from a patient treated with tofacitinib. This clonotype was obtained from a human donor with alopecia areata. This sequence joins TRBV6-1 and TRBJ1-5, with TRBD1 as a possible D gene (5 bases). CDR3 sequence reads: CASSDRVGRNQPQHF. The CDR3 DNA reads as TGTGCCAGCTCGGACCGGGTGGGACGCAATCAGCCCCAGCATTTT.